This TCR beta chain is drawn from a study of HIV-infected patients and healthy controls. Study-level findings and limits: Compared with untreated HIV+ repertoires, healthy controls showed roughly threefold more distinct CDR3s and higher Shannon diversity.

This clonotype was recorded a few times. Its target is not known. The repertoire came from unfractionated whole blood and reflected all unsorted peripheral T cells. Peripheral blood, 2 to 2.5 ml, was drawn for RNA extraction. The ends lost 3 bases at V and 4 bases at J; junction bases unmatched: 7. Per germline, CDR1 MNHNS and CDR2 SASEGT. CDR3 length equals 16 residues. cDNA was made from approximately 0.55 ug RNA using alpha and beta constant primers. Using multiplexing indices, alpha and beta chain libraries were generated apart by chain-specific third strand synthesis. A 5' RACE adapter with a random hexamer and the SP2 primer site was joined to cDNA. TCRdb processed the 5' RACE reads anew with MiXCR; each CDR3 protein has one entry. The top ten hold around 22% of the sample, which has 9,500 to 15,000 distinct CDR3 sequences, 9.3% seen once.

This TCR came from an adult with HIV infection. The donor label of this sample is uncertain. This specimen was blood, taken before antiretroviral therapy. V and J are TRBV6-1 and TRBJ1-5; TRBD1 agrees at 9 bases. This chain's CDR3 is CASSDLGQGGNQPQHF. The CDR3 DNA is TGTGCCAGCAGTGACCTGGGACAGGGAGGGAATCAGCCCCAGCATTTT.